This TCR beta chain was recorded in a study of blood T cell repertoires in COVID-19. Authors' data handling: Amplifying reference gene primers gave estimates of nucleated cell counts. Data came from immunoSEQ multiplex PCR; TCRdb stores just in-frame clones and leaves some out. The V and J calls and the clone size are those of that table, but D and trimming were determined from the DNA. The sample comprises over 100,000 clones, about nine tenths of which are singletons, and approximately 4.2% rests with the top ten. Trimming at V came to 2 bases and at J to 0 bases, leaving 4 bases not matched to a gene. Germline CDR1 and CDR2: LNHDA and SQIVND (reference sequence). The CDR3 is 16 amino acids.

V is TRBV19 and J is TRBJ1-1, with 9 bases identical to TRBD1. The source material was peripheral blood. This sequence was found in a man in his forties with acute or convalescent COVID-19. This CDR3 reads CASSILGQGMNTEAFF. DNA for the CDR3: TGTGCCAGTAGTATATTGGGACAGGGAATGAACACTGAAGCTTTCTTT.